This T cell receptor beta chain emerged from a study of T cells in Graves' hyperthyroidism and ophthalmopathy. In its sample, this clonotype was seen once. Amplification yielded TCR beta CDR3 regions, with RNA transcripts as the source. Using the HTBI primer set, a first-round RT-PCR was run on the TCR CDR3. One entry per CDR3 protein results from TCRdb running MiXCR on the multiplex PCR reads. The sample shows about 400,000 distinct CDR3 sequences, 11% to 15% of them seen only once. Ophthalmopathy patients had Clinical Activity Score at least 3, NOSPECS grade at least 4, duration under 3 months. Germline CDR1 MNHNS, CDR2 SASEGT. V lost 10 bases and J 5 bases, leaving 18 bases between the germline ends. The CDR3 spans 13 residues.

This receptor was obtained from a man in his fifties with Graves' ophthalmopathy. This chain links TRBV6-1 with TRBJ2-7; D gene unclear. The specimen sequenced was blood. In nucleotides, the CDR3 is TGTGCCACCCAGGACGCCAATAAAAACGAGCAGTACTTC. Protein sequence: CATQDANKNEQYF.